The 4 T cell receptor beta chains listed next were all sequenced from one sample in a study of cytomegalovirus exposure and HLA in healthy donors. Both 60 Vbeta primers and 13 Jbeta primers went into the PCR. Sequencing used immunoSEQ multiplex PCR; TCRdb keeps in-frame clones, though not all of them. The sample has approximately 97,000 clones, 81% seen once. The sample was PBMCs. All receptors derive from a woman between 70 and 85 years old in good health and CMV-seropositive.

This rearrangement joins TRBV19 to TRBJ2-5; 12 nucleotides match TRBD2. Germline loops: CDR1 LNHDA, CDR2 SQIVND (reference sequence). The J segment lost 1 base and the V segment lost 5 bases, leaving 5 bases of the junction unmatched. The CDR3 has 16 amino acids. The CDR3 bases are TGTGCCAGTAGTCCACGACTAGCGGGAGCCCAAGAGACCCAGTACTTC. This gives the protein CASSPRLAGAQETQYF.

This chain joins TRBV11-2 and TRBJ2-1, with 7 bases identical to TRBD2. This CDR3 region has 14 residues. Germline CDR1 reads SGHAT; CDR2 reads FQNNGV. Trimming at V came to 8 bases and at J to 7 bases, leaving 11 bases not matched to a gene. The CDR3 reads CASRASGGENEQFF. The DNA of the CDR3 is TGTGCCAGCCGGGCTAGCGGAGGGGAAAATGAGCAGTTCTTC.

The rearrangement links TRBV11-3 to TRBJ2-1; 9 bases are a match to TRBD2. From germline, CDR1 is SGHNT and CDR2 YENEEA. The J segment lost 7 bases and the V segment lost 2 bases, leaving 18 bases of the junction unmatched. The CDR3 totals 19 residues. In nucleotides, the CDR3 is TGTGCCAGCAGCTTAAGGGGGTTTTCAGCGGGAGGTAAAAGGAATGAGCAGTTCTTC. Its protein is CASSLRGFSAGGKRNEQFF. Together with reference TRBV11-3 and TRBJ2-1, the CDR3 gives the full variable domain: EAGVVQSPRYKIIEKKQPVAFWCNPISGHNTLYWYLQNLGQGPELLIRYENEEAVDDSQLPKDRFSAERLKGVDSTLKIQPAELGDSAVYLCASSLRGFSAGGKRNEQFFGPGTRLTVL.

This rearrangement joins TRBV4-2 to TRBJ2-1; possibly TRBD1 for D (6 bases). CDR3 length equals 17 residues. Per germline, CDR1 LGHNA and CDR2 YNFKEQ. V lost 1 base and J 0 bases, leaving 13 bases between the germline ends. CDR3 in amino acids: CASSQVGQGISYNEQFF. CDR3 nucleotide sequence: TGTGCCAGCAGCCAAGTGGGACAAGGGATCTCCTACAATGAGCAGTTCTTC.